This TCR beta chain was sequenced during a study of blood T cell repertoires in COVID-19. Across the whole study: The United States, Italy and Spain provided the acute and convalescent COVID-19 samples. Sample material is recorded as cDNA or gDNA derived from T cells, B-cell-depleted T cells, or PBMCs.

The count of this clone is one. Per the authors' pipeline: By means of reference gene primer amplification, nucleated cell counts were estimated. Clones were sequenced by immunoSEQ multiplex PCR, and TCRdb holds only the in-frame ones, with some missing. That table gives V, J and clone size, and the DNA gave D and trimming. Here the sample spans fewer than 200,000 clones, around 93% being singletons. Deletions cut 5 bases from V and 3 bases from J, with 10 bases between. The germline V gene has CDR1 MNHEY and CDR2 SMNVEV (reference sequence). The CDR3 spans 14 residues. This clonotype originated in a woman aged 50 to 60 with acute or convalescent COVID-19. The specimen sequenced was peripheral blood. The gene calls are TRBV27 and TRBJ2-2, with D perhaps matching TRBD2 (5 bases). CDR3 sequence reads: CASSTGVYTGELFF. CDR3 sequence (DNA): TGTGCCAGCAGTACCGGGGTATACACCGGGGAGCTGTTTTTT.